This record looks at one T cell receptor beta chain sequence and its context. The source of the sample is a study of blood T cell repertoires in COVID-19. Profiling relied on immunoSEQ multiplex PCR, and the TCRdb table lists in-frame clones only, not all of them. Of a few hundred thousand clones in the sample, 70% to 85% were seen once. The germline V gene has CDR1 MNHEY and CDR2 SVGEGT. J gave up 1 base and V 2 bases, and 5 bases lay outside the gene matches. The CDR3 has 16 amino acids. The receptor comes from a woman between 35 and 50 years old who had recovered from COVID-19. The chain joins TRBV6-2 or TRBV6-3 to TRBJ2-3, with 8 bases matching TRBD2. The sequencing input was peripheral blood. This CDR3 is CASSYGTAGGTDTQYF. The CDR3 nucleotides are TGTGCCAGCAGTTACGGAACAGCGGGGGGCACAGATACGCAGTATTTT.